This entry features one T cell receptor beta chain sequence. The sample is drawn from a study of blood T cells in healthy people across ages. CDR1 and CDR2 (germline): DFQATT, SNEGSKA (reference sequence). Trimming at V came to 2 bases and at J to 11 bases, leaving 12 bases not matched to a gene. This CDR3 is built from 15 residues. A second PCR, run for about 7 to 11 cycles, used a sample-barcoded 5' primer plus a J-beta primer mix. Each single sample gave us at least 3 million CDR3-containing paired-end reads. TCRdb re-analysed the 5' RACE reads in MiXCR, keeping a single row per CDR3 protein. Counted here are under 1,000,000 distinct CDR3 sequences, about half occurring once; the ten biggest clones make up about a sixth.

The specimen was blood. This chain connects TRBV20-1 to TRBJ2-5; TRBD2 matches at 12 bases. This TCR came from an older man in good health. As DNA, the CDR3 is TGCAGTGCTAGACGTGCTAGCGGGAGGGCTAATGAGCAGTACTTC. It encodes CSARRASGRANEQYF.